This TCR beta chain was recovered during a study of T cell responses to AZD1222 COVID-19 vaccine. Findings and limits, study-wide: The study reported that nearly half of spike-specific TCRs target unmutated variant regions. Mostly white British, mostly female donors; authors suggested clonal diversity may be underestimated. The study found Spike-specific TCR breadth and depth rose after two AZD1222 doses.

About this clone: Its antigen is not identified.

Clones were read by immunoSEQ multiplex PCR, and TCRdb kept only the in-frame ones, dropping some. Altogether over 95,000 clones are present, about 90% being singletons, with the ten largest covering less than 3%. The TCR sequence derives from an adult in good health. The specimen comprised peripheral blood, sampled on day 0 of AZD1222 vaccination.

CDR3 DNA sequence: TGTGCCAGCAACCCAGCAGGGCCAGATACGCAGTATTTT. Protein product: CASNPAGPDTQYF. The rearrangement links TRBV7-8 to TRBJ2-3; D possibly corresponds to TRBD1 (5 bases). This CDR3 region has 13 residues. Deletions cut 7 bases from V and 4 bases from J, with 12 bases between. Germline V CDR1 and CDR2: SGHVS, FQNEAQ.